This T cell receptor beta chain was recovered during a study of Graves' ophthalmopathy and Graves' hyperthyroidism (dated by TCRdb to between 2017 and 2018). Regarding the research as a whole: A patient counted as having stable hyperthyroidism if there was no progression to ophthalmopathy within 18 months of follow-up. An independent validation cohort was composed of some 18 hyperthyroidism patients and roughly 16 patients who later progressed from hyperthyroidism to ophthalmopathy. Following sample collection, hyperthyroidism patients were given methimazole at a starting dose of 30 mg daily, and ophthalmopathy patients were given high-dose intravenous methylprednisolone. TCR beta repertoire signatures were used to distinguish Graves' ophthalmopathy from Graves' hyperthyroidism and to predict progression to ophthalmopathy. To explore V-J signatures distinguishing ophthalmopathy from hyperthyroidism, a discovery set of under 110 patients (fewer than 45 ophthalmopathy, roughly 55 stable hyperthyroidism) was enrolled. In total, some 130 blood samples were TCR-sequenced: some 40 ophthalmopathy, roughly 77 hyperthyroidism and roughly 17 hyperthyroidism-to-ophthalmopathy patients. In over five hyperthyroidism patients, the T-cell repertoires found in thyroid tissue were compared with those found in blood. The paper as a whole reports these results and caveats: In validation, the model predicted ophthalmopathy progression with more than 70% sensitivity and 72.22% specificity; roughly 11 predicted patients were CT-confirmed with GO in a median of approximately 6.2 months. In cross-validation, the 13-signature model distinguished ophthalmopathy from stable hyperthyroidism with nearly 90% sensitivity and about 81% specificity, while in the test set the corresponding values were 80% and 75%. No statistical method was used to set the sample size in advance, and the investigators knew which group each participant was assigned to. Most of the expanded thyroid clonotypes with a frequency above 0.001 were also detected in blood, and it was suggested that the thyroid immune response may be reflected by blood repertoires.

Worth noting for this clonotype: The antigen this receptor binds is unknown. No per-base quality is available; no much larger clone lies one base away.

The hyperthyroidism patients were 18 to 65 years old and newly diagnosed, with a disease duration of less than 2 months. Patients with other autoimmune diseases, uncontrolled infections, pregnancy or lactation were excluded. Clinical symptoms, serum thyroxine, TRAb, thyroid ultrasound and orbital computed tomography formed the basis of the diagnosis. Trizol reagent was used to extract the total RNA, and its quality was then checked on an Agilent 2100 Bioanalyzer. TCR beta CDR3 regions were amplified from RNA transcripts for repertoire sequencing. The first round of RT-PCR was done with HTBI primers and the Qiagen OneStep RT-PCR kit, and was followed by a second round of multiplex PCR, then size selection and purification. The libraries underwent paired-end sequencing with 100 bp reads on an Illumina HiSeq2000. In the authors' own workflow: SOAPnuke was used for read processing, and reads with adapters, uncalled bases, a mean Phred below 15, or no exact constant-primer or identifier match were discarded. High-quality paired reads were merged with COPE v1.2.5. Each unique nucleotide sequence was defined as a clonotype, and clonotypes were aligned to IMGT TRB V, D and J references with MiTCR v1.1. The analysis was limited to V-J combinations with a frequency above 0.0001, which together covered just over 98% of the repertoires. For each V-J combination, a TCR clonal expansion and chaos score was defined as F50 clonal expansion divided by the chaos observed in the TCRdist matrix. Welch's t-statistics and random forest were used to narrow the features down to more than 10 V-J combinations, which were then fed into a naive Bayes classifier. The Morisita-Horn index was used to measure how similar the thyroid and blood repertoires were. TCRdb cleaned the public reads at Q25 with fastp, built clones with MiXCR and kept in-frame beta chains. Duplicate CDR3 protein sequences are folded into a single record with the most common DNA and genes. Clone size and V and J calls follow TCRdb, not the original study. The table for this sample lists about 1.1 million distinct CDR3 sequences; about two fifths of them were counted only once. The ten largest make up around 10% of the sample.

From a lookup of the germline V gene (reference sequence), CDR1 and CDR2 are DFQATT and SNEGSKA. At the junction V is shortened by 6 bases and J by 4 bases; bases outside the gene matches: 14. The CDR3 goes from the cysteine to the phenylalanine over 16 residues. Only CDR3 DNA remains: 48 bases, in frame from the first base. The V and J genes are TRBV20-1 and TRBJ1-5, and TRBD1 matches 8 of the central bases. The receptor comes from an adult man with Graves' hyperthyroidism. Sequenced sample: peripheral blood or thyroid tissue (not recorded which). The CDR3 loop reads CSAGTSGTGKNQPQHF. DNA sequence: TGCAGTGCAGGGACCTCGGGGACAGGAAAAAATCAGCCCCAGCATTTT.